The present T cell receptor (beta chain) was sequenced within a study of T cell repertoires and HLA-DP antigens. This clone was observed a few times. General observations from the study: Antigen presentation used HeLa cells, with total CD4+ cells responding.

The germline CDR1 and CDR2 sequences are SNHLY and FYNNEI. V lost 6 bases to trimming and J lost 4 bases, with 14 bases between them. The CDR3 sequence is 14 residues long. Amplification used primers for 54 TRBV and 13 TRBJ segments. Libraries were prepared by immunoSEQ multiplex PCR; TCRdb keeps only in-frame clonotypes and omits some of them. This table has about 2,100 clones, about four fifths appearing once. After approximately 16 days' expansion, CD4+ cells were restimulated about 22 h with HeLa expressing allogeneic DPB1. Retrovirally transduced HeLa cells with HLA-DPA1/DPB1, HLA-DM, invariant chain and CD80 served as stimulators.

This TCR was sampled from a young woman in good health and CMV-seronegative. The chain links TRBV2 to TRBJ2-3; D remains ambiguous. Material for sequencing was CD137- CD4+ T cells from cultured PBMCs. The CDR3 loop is CASSPQELSDTQYF. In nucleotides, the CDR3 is TGTGCCAGCAGCCCCCAGGAGCTGTCAGATACGCAGTATTTT. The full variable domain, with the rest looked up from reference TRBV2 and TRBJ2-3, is EPEVTQTPSHQVTQMGQEVILRCVPISNHLYFYWYRQILGQKVEFLVSFYNNEISEKSEIFDDQFSVERPDGSNFTLKIRSTKLEDSAMYFCASSPQELSDTQYFGPGTRLTVL.